This T cell receptor beta chain was recovered during a study of blood T cell repertoires in COVID-19. In the study overall: PBMCs, B-cell-depleted T cells, or T cells provided the cDNA or gDNA that made up the material.

CDR1 and CDR2 from the germline V gene are SGHNT and YYREEE (reference sequence). The CDR3 is made up of 13 amino acids. The trim removed 0 bases at V and 6 bases at J, leaving 1 base unmatched. Assay: immunoSEQ multiplex PCR; the TCRdb copy retains only in-frame clones and omits some. The table records hundreds of thousands of clones, 80% to 95% of them present only once. The chain carries TRBV5-4 and TRBJ2-7; 9 bases align to TRBD2. Sequenced: peripheral blood. The TCR sequence derives from a man in his sixties with COVID-19, enrolled during active disease. CDR3 in amino acids: CASSLVTSGEQYF. DNA for the CDR3: TGTGCCAGCAGCTTGGTGACTAGCGGCGAGCAGTACTTC.